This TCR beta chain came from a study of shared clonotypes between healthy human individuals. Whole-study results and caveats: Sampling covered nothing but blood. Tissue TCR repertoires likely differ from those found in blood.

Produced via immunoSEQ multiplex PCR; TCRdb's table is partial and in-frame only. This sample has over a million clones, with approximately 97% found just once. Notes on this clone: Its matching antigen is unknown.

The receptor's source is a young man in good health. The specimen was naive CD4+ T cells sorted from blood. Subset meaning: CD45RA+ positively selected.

The CDR3 spells CASSFLRGKNYGYTF. The CDR3 nucleotides are TGTGCCAGCAGCTTCTTGCGGGGAAAGAACTATGGCTACACCTTC. The chain is built from TRBV5-4 and TRBJ1-2; D unclear. The length of the CDR3 is 15 residues. Per germline, CDR1 SGHNT and CDR2 YYREEE (reference sequence). The V gene lost 2 bases and the J gene lost 2 bases, with 13 bases spanning the gap.